This TCR beta chain was sequenced in a study of CD8 T cells in Susac syndrome. All included Susac syndrome patients satisfied recently defined diagnostic criteria for definite or probable disease. TEMRA cells underwent FACS enrichment and CD8+ and CD4+ T cells underwent negative isolation. Random hexamers served to reverse transcribe about 0.45 to 1 ug RNA. Amplification of TCR beta CDR3 across 54 Vbeta and 13 Jbeta was performed with immunoSEQ multiplex PCR. TCRdb used MiXCR to reprocess the immunoSEQ multiplex PCR reads, holding one entry per CDR3 protein. The sample holds tens of thousands of distinct CDR3 sequences, roughly 92% seen once. Specimen: CD8+ T cells from PBMCs. This TCR came from a human donor with Susac syndrome.

The CDR3 here is CSARLAGVTTEAFF. CDR3 nucleotide sequence: TGCAGTGCTAGACTGGCGGGGGTGACCACTGAAGCTTTCTTT. This chain links TRBV20-1 with TRBJ1-1; perhaps TRBD1 as D (5 bases). Germline V gives CDR1 DFQATT, CDR2 SNEGSKA (reference sequence). This CDR3 is built from 14 residues. The germline V and J ends were trimmed by 2 bases and 4 bases, with 14 bases remaining between them.